These T cell receptor beta chains were read from a single sample in a study of response to subunit inactivated influenza vaccine. TCRdb fed the RT-PCR reads into MiXCR, producing one record per CDR3 protein. The data show approximately 700,000 distinct CDR3 sequences, with 14% seen just once and around 7.3% held by the top ten. The source was PBMCs from blood, collected 14 to 15 days before vaccination. The receptors come from a man aged 45-60 years who received an inactivated influenza vaccine. Both conserved end residues are part of each CDR3. D genes are given only for firm matches. The size field is filled for only some rows; it gives once, few, many or a size class.

-	TRBJ2-2	TRBV3-1	-	TGTGCCAGCAGCCCAGGCCTTTACACCGGGGAGCTGTTTTTT	CASSPGLYTGELFF
-	TRBJ2-1	TRBV10-3	-	TGTGCCATCAGTGAGTCGCCAGCTCCCCGCCCTTACAATGAGCAGTTCTTC	CAISESPAPRPYNEQFF
few	TRBJ2-3	TRBV20-1	TRBD2	TGCAGTGCGAGACTAGCGGGAGGCAACTCGGGTGGAACAGATACGCAGTATTTT	CSARLAGGNSGGTDTQYF
-	TRBJ2-4	TRBV2	TRBD2	TGTGCCAGCAAGCCCCCGGGACTAGCGGCAAACATTCAGTACTTC	CASKPPGLAANIQYF
-	TRBJ2-5	TRBV20-1	-	TGCAGTGCTAGAGGCCCAGAGCGGAGCCAAGAGACCCAGTACTTC	CSARGPERSQETQYF
-	TRBJ2-1	TRBV10-3	-	TGTGCCATCGGGAGACTCCGGGACGAGGAAGGGCCCAATTCCTACAATGAGCAGTTCTTC	CAIGRLRDEEGPNSYNEQFF
-	TRBJ1-5	TRBV6-2/TRBV6-3	TRBD1	TGTGCCAGCAGTTTCCTGACAGGGTCCTTGGCCCAGCATTTT	CASSFLTGSLAQHF
-	TRBJ2-6	TRBV12-3/TRBV12-4	TRBD1	TGTGCCAGCAGTTTACTGGGACAGCCCTCCGTAGGGGCCAACGTCCTGACTTTC	CASSLLGQPSVGANVLTF
-	TRBJ2-7	TRBV7-2	-	TGTGCCAGCAGCGCGGGTCTTTACGAGCAGTACTTC	CASSAGLYEQYF
once	TRBJ2-3	TRBV9	-	TGTGCCAGCAGCGTAAGTGGGGGGTCAGATATGCAGTATTTT	CASSVSGGSDMQYF
few	TRBJ2-5	TRBV20-1	-	TGCAGTGCTAGTGTTTGGGTAGGGGAGACCCAGTACTTC	CSASVWVGETQYF
-	TRBJ2-7	TRBV9	-	TGTGCCAGCAGCGTAGGGGACGCTACCTACGAGCAGTACTTC	CASSVGDATYEQYF
few	TRBJ1-1	TRBV3-1	-	TGTGCCAGCAGCCAAGAGGGACGTAAAGCTTTCTTT	CASSQEGRKAFF
few	TRBJ2-3	TRBV20-1	TRBD2	TGCAGTGCTAACAGCGGGGGGCACATCAGCACAGATACGCAGTATTTT	CSANSGGHISTDTQYF
-	TRBJ1-1	TRBV20-1	TRBD1	TGCAGTGCTAGGGACAGGAGGGCGAACACTGAAGCTTTCTTT	CSARDRRANTEAFF
-	TRBJ2-1	TRBV7-2	TRBD2	TGTGCCAGCAGCCGTCAAGGGAGGGGTAATGAGCAGTTCTTC	CASSRQGRGNEQFF
-	TRBJ2-3	TRBV7-2	-	TGTGCCAGCAGCTTAGGCGGCGGCCTCTCTTATACGCAGTATTTT	CASSLGGGLSYTQYF
few	TRBJ2-7	TRBV5-6	TRBD1	TGTGCCAGCAGCACGGGACAGGGGGCGGGGGAGCAGTACTTC	CASSTGQGAGEQYF
-	TRBJ2-2	TRBV6-4	-	TGTGCCAGCAGTGAGGTAGCGAAAGGCACCGGGGAGCTGTTTTTT	CASSEVAKGTGELFF
few	TRBJ2-3	TRBV9	TRBD1	TGTGCCAGCAGCAAACTGGGACAGTCCAGCACAGATACGCAGTATTTT	CASSKLGQSSTDTQYF
few	TRBJ2-1	TRBV20-1	TRBD2	TGTAGTGTCAGCCGGGGACTAGGACGTGGTAATGAGCAGTTCTTC	CSVSRGLGRGNEQFF
few	TRBJ2-6	TRBV6-2/TRBV6-3	-	TGTGCCAGCAGTTACGGCAGCCGACCTGGGGCCAACGTCCTGACTTTC	CASSYGSRPGANVLTF
-	TRBJ1-5	TRBV15	TRBD1	TGTGCCACCAGCAGAGGCGGACAGGGTCAGCCCCAGCATTTT	CATSRGGQGQPQHF
few	TRBJ2-3	TRBV6-2/TRBV6-3	TRBD2	TGTGCCAGCAGTCGACACGGACTAGCCGGGGATACGCAGTATTTT	CASSRHGLAGDTQYF
many	TRBJ1-1	TRBV20-1	-	TGCAGTGCTACCGAGGGAGGAGGGAACACTGAAGCTTTCTTT	CSATEGGGNTEAFF
many	TRBJ1-5	TRBV5-1	-	TGCGCCAGCAGCCCGCATAGTCAGCCCCAGCATTTT	CASSPHSQPQHF
-	TRBJ2-1	TRBV19	TRBD2	TGTGCCAGTAGGAGGGGGACGACTAGCGGGGGGTTCAGGAGCTCCTACAATGAGCAGTTCTTC	CASRRGTTSGGFRSSYNEQFF
-	TRBJ2-3	TRBV29-1	TRBD1	TGCAGCGTTGCCCGGCAGGGGGCGGGTGGAGATACGCAGTATTTT	CSVARQGAGGDTQYF
-	TRBJ2-6	TRBV6-2/TRBV6-3	-	TGTGCCAGCAGTTGCCGACCAGGACGCCTCCTTTGCTCTGGGGCCAACGTCCTGACTTTC	CASSCRPGRLLCSGANVLTF
-	TRBJ2-3	TRBV6-1	TRBD2	TGTGCCAGCAGCCCCGGGAGGGGAAGGGGGTGGGATACGCAGTATTTT	CASSPGRGRGWDTQYF
few	TRBJ1-1	TRBV12-3/TRBV12-4	-	TGTGCCAGCAGCCCTCTGCAGGCTCGATACACTGAAGCTTTCTTT	CASSPLQARYTEAFF
many	TRBJ2-3	TRBV11-2	TRBD2	TGTGCCAGCAGCTTAGGCGGGAGGGGCACAGATACGCAGTATTTT	CASSLGGRGTDTQYF
many	TRBJ2-1	TRBV29-1	-	TGCAGCGCCACACACTTTTACGACTCGTACAATGAGCAGTTCTTC	CSATHFYDSYNEQFF
few	TRBJ2-5	TRBV12-5	-	TGTGCTAGTGGTCCGCAGGGGTACGAGACCCAGTACTTC	CASGPQGYETQYF
few	TRBJ2-7	TRBV20-1	-	TGCAGTGCTAGAGATCAAGGGTCAGGGTACGAGCAGTACTTC	CSARDQGSGYEQYF
many	TRBJ2-2	TRBV27	-	TGTGCCGGCCCCAGGGGAGGGAGGACCGGGGAGCTGTTTTTT	CAGPRGGRTGELFF
few	TRBJ2-7	TRBV24-1	TRBD1	TGTGCCACCAGTGATTCCGGGACAGGGCCATACGAGCAGTACTTC	CATSDSGTGPYEQYF
few	TRBJ2-4	TRBV7-2	TRBD1	TGTGCCAGCAGCAAAGGGACAGGGTTTCGAGCCAAAAACATTCAGTACTTC	CASSKGTGFRAKNIQYF
many	TRBJ2-2	TRBV3-1	-	TGTGCCAGCAGCCAAGGGACAGCGAACACCGGGGAGCTGTTTTTT	CASSQGTANTGELFF
-	TRBJ2-7	TRBV6-1	-	TGTGCCAGCAGGGTAGCAGGGCAGCCCAACGAGCAGTACTTC	CASRVAGQPNEQYF
many	TRBJ2-7	TRBV6-1	-	TGTGCCAGCAGCCTAACAGAGGGCCCCTACGAGCAGTACTTC	CASSLTEGPYEQYF